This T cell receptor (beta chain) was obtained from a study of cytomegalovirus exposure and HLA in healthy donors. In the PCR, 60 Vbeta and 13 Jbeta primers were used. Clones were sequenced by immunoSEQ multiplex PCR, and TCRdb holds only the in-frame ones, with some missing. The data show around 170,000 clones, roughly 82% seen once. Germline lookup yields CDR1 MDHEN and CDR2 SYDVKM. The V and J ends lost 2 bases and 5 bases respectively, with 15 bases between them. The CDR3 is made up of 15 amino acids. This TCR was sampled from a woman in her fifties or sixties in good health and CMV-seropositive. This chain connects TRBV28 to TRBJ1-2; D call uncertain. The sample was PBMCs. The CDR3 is CASSLGGKVLYGYTF. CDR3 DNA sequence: TGTGCCAGCAGTTTAGGCGGAAAAGTCCTTTATGGCTACACCTTC.